The next 9 T cell receptor beta chains were all read from a single sample in a study of T cells in Graves' hyperthyroidism and ophthalmopathy. TCR beta CDR3 regions were amplified from RNA transcripts. TCR CDR3 regions were first amplified by RT-PCR with HTBI primers. TCRdb passed the multiplex PCR reads through MiXCR, listing each CDR3 protein once. Of fewer than 750,000 distinct CDR3 sequences in the sample, 46% were seen once. The sample taken for sequencing was peripheral blood or thyroid tissue (not recorded which). These receptors were collected from a woman in her late teens or twenties with Graves' hyperthyroidism.

V and J are TRBV20-1 and TRBJ2-1, with D tentatively TRBD1 (5 bases). CDR1 and CDR2 (germline): DFQATT, SNEGSKA (reference sequence). The CDR3 has 14 residues. V was clipped by 3 bases and J by 1 base, with 10 bases between them. The CDR3, as DNA: TGCAGTGCTAGGATGACAGAGTCCTACAATGAGCAGTTCTTC. Protein sequence: CSARMTESYNEQFF.

In this sample, this clonotype turned up many times. The chain links TRBV24-1 to TRBJ1-1; 7 nucleotides align to TRBD1. CDR3 size: 15 residues. Germline lookup yields CDR1 KGHDR and CDR2 SFDVKD. V dropped 2 bases and J dropped 1; count of bases not matched to a gene: 3. This CDR3 is CATSDSTGPNTEAFF. The CDR3 region has the DNA TGTGCCACCAGTGATTCGACAGGGCCGAACACTGAAGCTTTCTTT.

J is TRBJ2-7 and V is TRBV10-3; 7 positions match TRBD2. This CDR3 has 15 amino acids. After removal of 3 bases from V and 2 bases from J, the junction contained 7 bases not matched to a gene. The germline V gene has CDR1 ENHRY and CDR2 SYGVKD. CDR3 loop: CAISDLRGTTYEQYF. The CDR3 coding sequence is TGTGCCATCAGTGATCTCCGGGGGACTACCTACGAGCAGTACTTC.

This clonotype was found a few times. V is TRBV29-1 and J is TRBJ2-1; perhaps D is TRBD1 or TRBD2 (5 bases each). The CDR3 has 14 amino acids. CDR1 is SQVTM and CDR2 is ANQGSEA in the germline V gene. With 8 bases removed from V and 6 bases from J, the gap between germline ends came to 20 bases. CDR3 nucleotide sequence: TGCAGCCCACCATTAGGGACCATTGGCAATGAGCAGTTCTTC. Translation gives CSPPLGTIGNEQFF.

This rearrangement joins TRBV29-1 to TRBJ1-2; TRBD1 aligns across 9 bases. The germline CDR1 and CDR2 sequences are SQVTM and ANQGSEA. CDR3 length: 15 residues. The V segment lost 6 bases and the J segment 5 bases; nucleotides outside the gene matches: 13. CDR3 sequence: CSVRQGGSYEYGYTF. In DNA, the CDR3 is TGCAGCGTCCGACAGGGGGGGTCCTATGAGTATGGCTACACCTTC.

The rearrangement joins TRBV20-1 to TRBJ2-1; no reliable D call. Trimming stripped 3 bases from V and 1 base from J, with 16 bases between. Germline V gene lookup returns CDR1 DFQATT and CDR2 SNEGSKA (reference sequence). This CDR3 is 16 amino acids long. DNA for the CDR3: TGCAGTGCTAGTGCAGCCCTATTAGGTTCCTACAATGAGCAGTTCTTC. It translates to CSASAALLGSYNEQFF.

This clonotype was recorded at least ten times. This rearrangement joins TRBV14 to TRBJ2-7; D possibly corresponds to TRBD2 (6 bases). V was cut by 3 bases and J by 2 bases, with 17 bases left in between. CDR1 is SGHDN and CDR2 is FVKESK in the germline V gene. This CDR3 is built from 16 residues. In nucleotides, the CDR3 is TGTGCCAGCAGCCAGCTGACCGGGACTGCAACCTACGAGCAGTACTTC. Its translation is CASSQLTGTATYEQYF.

The sample holds many counts of this clonotype. The CDR3 is CSARDMRKGLNTEAFF. CDR3 DNA: TGCAGTGCTAGAGATATGAGGAAGGGATTGAACACTGAAGCTTTCTTT. This rearrangement joins TRBV20-1 to TRBJ1-1; D remains ambiguous. CDR1 is DFQATT and CDR2 is SNEGSKA in the germline V gene (reference sequence). The CDR3 runs 16 residues. Deletions cut 0 bases from V and 0 bases from J, with 14 bases between.

This rearrangement joins TRBV20-1 to TRBJ1-2, with TRBD1 matching over 8 bases. The CDR3 extends over 13 amino acids. V was clipped by 5 bases and J by 12 bases; unmatched bases: 14. CDR1 and CDR2 from the germline V gene are DFQATT and SNEGSKA (reference sequence). The CDR3 spells CSAPGQGRTGNTF. DNA for the CDR3: TGCAGTGCTCCCGGACAGGGTAGGACTGGAAACACCTTC.